A single sample is the source of the 25 T cell receptor beta chains below, sequenced in a study of cytomegalovirus exposure and HLA in healthy donors. Sequenced by immunoSEQ multiplex PCR; TCRdb stores in-frame clones only, minus some. The sample has 220,000 or so clones; approximately 88% are singletons. Sequenced sample: PBMCs. Receptors were obtained from a woman younger than 45 in good health and CMV-seropositive.

V is TRBV28 and J is TRBJ1-5; TRBD1 matches 9 bases. Trimming cost V 1 base and J 7 bases; bases outside gene matches: 11. Germline CDR1 and CDR2: MDHEN and SYDVKM. This CDR3 is 17 amino acids long. In nucleotides, the CDR3 is TGTGCCAGCAGTTTATCCTCGGGACAGGGTAGGGGACAGCCCCAGCATTTT. The encoded protein is CASSLSSGQGRGQPQHF.

J is TRBJ1-2 and V is TRBV7-6, with D uncertain. CDR3 size: 14 residues. Per the germline V gene, CDR1 is SGHVS and CDR2 is FNYEAQ. V lost 3 bases and J 4 bases, leaving 12 bases between the germline ends. CDR3 sequence (DNA): TGTGCCAGCAGCTTGGGAGGTCTTGGCTATGGCTACACCTTC. As protein: CASSLGGLGYGYTF.

This chain's CDR3 is CASSLVAGYTF. DNA of the CDR3: TGTGCCAGCAGCCTAGTAGCTGGCTACACCTTC. The chain carries TRBV7-9 and TRBJ1-2; D is ambiguous. The germline V and J ends were trimmed by 5 bases and 7 bases, with 8 bases remaining between them. Germline CDR1 and CDR2: SEHNR and FQNEAQ (reference sequence). The CDR3 runs to 11 residues.

This rearrangement joins TRBV7-9 to TRBJ2-1; D ambiguous. This CDR3 is 11 amino acids long. Germline loops: CDR1 SEHNR, CDR2 FQNEAQ (reference sequence). V shed 8 bases and J shed 7 bases, with 9 bases lying between them. This CDR3 is CASVLGNEQFF. The CDR3 coding sequence is TGTGCCAGCGTACTTGGGAATGAGCAGTTCTTC.

The chain carries TRBV28 and TRBJ2-7, with TRBD1 identical over 9 bases. CDR1 and CDR2 from the germline V gene are MDHEN and SYDVKM. V trimming: 7 bases; J trimming: 6 bases; junction bases outside the gene matches: 13. This CDR3 comprises 15 residues. The CDR3 nucleotides read TGTGCCAGCACCGCAAGCAGGACAGGGGTCCTCGAGCAGTACTTC. It specifies CASTASRTGVLEQYF. The whole variable domain, remainder taken from reference TRBV28 and TRBJ2-7, is DVKVTQSSRYLVKRTGEKVFLECVQDMDHENMFWYRQDPGLGLRLIYFSYDVKMKEKGDIPEGYSVSREKKERFSLILESASTNQTSMYLCASTASRTGVLEQYFGPGTRLTVT.

The chain links TRBV27 to TRBJ1-1, with TRBD1 identical over 10 bases. The CDR3 is 16 amino acids. The germline CDR1 and CDR2 sequences are MNHEY and SMNVEV (reference sequence). After removal of 5 bases from V and 4 bases from J, the junction contained 10 bases not matched to a gene. The CDR3 loop is CASSPPWDRGLTEAFF. The CDR3 DNA is TGTGCCAGCAGTCCTCCGTGGGACAGGGGACTCACTGAAGCTTTCTTT.

The chain links TRBV5-1 to TRBJ2-5, with D uncertain. This CDR3 is 14 amino acids long. The germline gives CDR1 SGHRS, CDR2 YFSETQ. V lost 4 bases to trimming and J lost 2 bases, with 12 bases between them. The CDR3 is CASSPRLSQETQYF. DNA for the CDR3: TGCGCCAGCAGCCCGCGGCTCTCACAAGAGACCCAGTACTTC. The complete variable domain, with remaining parts taken from reference TRBV5-1 and TRBJ2-5, reads KAGVTQTPRYLIKTRGQQVTLSCSPISGHRSVSWYQQTPGQGLQFLFEYFSETQRNKGNFPGRFSGRQFSNSRSEMNVSTLELGDSALYLCASSPRLSQETQYFGPGTRLLVL.

This chain links TRBV27 with TRBJ1-2; possibly TRBD1 for D (5 bases). This CDR3 has 13 amino acids. Trimming removed 6 bases from V and 7 bases from J, with 15 bases in between. CDR1 is MNHEY, CDR2 SMNVEV, per germline (reference sequence). The CDR3 reads CASSTGTRGGYTF. The CDR3 nucleotides read TGTGCCAGCAGCACCGGGACTAGGGGTGGCTACACCTTC.

This rearrangement joins TRBV5-1 to TRBJ2-7; TRBD2 agrees at 8 bases. J lost 11 bases, V lost 4 bases, and 14 bases had no gene match. CDR3 length: 14 residues. CDR1 is SGHRS and CDR2 is YFSETQ in the germline V gene. CDR3 sequence (DNA): TGCGCCAGCAGCCCGAGTCAGCGGGAGCTGGATGAGTACTTC. Its protein is CASSPSQRELDEYF.

The chain carries TRBV2 and TRBJ2-2; D gene unclear. Germline-derived CDR1 and CDR2 are SNHLY and FYNNEI. CDR3 length: 14 residues. V shed 5 bases and J shed 5 bases, with 12 bases lying between them. The CDR3 loop reads CASSTQRVTGELFF. In DNA, the CDR3 is TGTGCCAGCAGTACACAGCGAGTTACCGGGGAGCTGTTTTTT.

The rearrangement uses TRBV18 and TRBJ1-3; D not resolved. Trimming left V 2 bases short and J 4 bases short, with 6 bases between. Germline CDR1 and CDR2: KGHSH and LQKENI. CDR3 length: 13 amino acids. CDR3 amino acids: CASSPSSGNTIYF. CDR3 DNA sequence: TGTGCCAGCTCACCATCCTCCGGAAACACCATATATTTT.

The chain combines TRBV18 with TRBJ1-4; 10 bases are a match to TRBD1. The CDR3 contains 15 residues. V lost 2 bases, J lost 6 bases, and 3 bases stayed unmatched. From germline, CDR1 is KGHSH and CDR2 LQKENI. The CDR3 nucleotides read TGTGCCAGCTCACCATTTGGGACAGGGGATGAAAAACTGTTTTTT. This sequence encodes CASSPFGTGDEKLFF. Full variable domain (rest looked up from reference TRBV18 and TRBJ1-4): NAGVMQNPRHLVRRRGQEARLRCSPMKGHSHVYWYRQLPEEGLKFMVYLQKENIIDESGMPKERFSAEFPKEGPSILRIQQVVRGDSAAYFCASSPFGTGDEKLFFGSGTQLSVL.

V and J are TRBV6-4 and TRBJ2-3; 7 bases map to TRBD1. CDR1 and CDR2 from the germline V gene are MRHNA and SNTAGT. V gave up 2 bases and J gave up 0 bases; unmatched junction bases: 2. The CDR3 extends over 15 amino acids. The CDR3 here is CASSDRGQSTDTQYF. Written as DNA, the CDR3 is TGTGCCAGCAGTGACAGGGGGCAAAGCACAGATACGCAGTATTTT.

The V and J genes are TRBV30 and TRBJ2-1; TRBD1 matches at 10 bases. CDR1 and CDR2 (germline): GTSNPN, SVGIG (reference sequence). V lost 6 bases and J lost 4; bases outside the gene matches: 6. CDR3 size: 14 residues. CDR3 nucleotides: TGTGCCTGCTACCGGGACAGGGGTTACAATGAGCAGTTCTTC. This translates into CACYRDRGYNEQFF.

The rearrangement uses TRBV9 and TRBJ2-2; D call uncertain. The CDR3 sequence is 14 residues long. V was trimmed by 1 base and J by 6 bases, leaving 10 bases between them. Germline V gives CDR1 SGDLS, CDR2 YYNGEE. CDR3 in amino acids: CASSVSPTPGELFF. DNA of the CDR3: TGTGCCAGCAGCGTATCTCCGACCCCCGGGGAGCTGTTTTTT.

This chain links TRBV15 with TRBJ2-7, with D perhaps TRBD1 or TRBD2 (5 bases each). Germline assignment: CDR1 LNHNV and CDR2 YYDKDF (reference sequence). Deletions cut 8 bases from V and 6 bases from J, with 11 bases between. The CDR3 covers 11 residues. DNA of the CDR3: TGTGCCACCTCTAAAGGGACCGAGCAGTACTTC. Translating gives CATSKGTEQYF. The full variable domain, in which reference TRBV15 and TRBJ2-7 provide the parts outside the CDR3, is DAMVIQNPRYQVTQFGKPVTLSCSQTLNHNVMYWYQQKSSQAPKLLFHYYDKDFNNEADTPDNFQSRRPNTSFCFLDIRSPGLGDTAMYLCATSKGTEQYFGPGTRLTVT.

In this sample, this clone turned up many times. The V call is TRBV6-1, the J call TRBJ1-5; D gene unclear. V lost 1 base and J 7 bases, leaving 8 bases between the germline ends. Germline CDR1 is MNHNS and CDR2 is SASEGT. The length of the CDR3 is 13 residues. The CDR3 protein is CASSEEAIQPQHF. Written as DNA, the CDR3 is TGTGCCAGCAGTGAAGAGGCCATACAGCCCCAGCATTTT.

The chain employs TRBV27 and TRBJ1-4; D remains ambiguous. This CDR3 has 13 amino acids. The V and J ends lost 5 bases and 7 bases respectively, with 11 bases between them. CDR1 and CDR2 (germline): MNHEY, SMNVEV (reference sequence). The CDR3 spells CASSPVGVEKLFF. The CDR3 DNA reads as TGTGCCAGCAGTCCAGTCGGGGTTGAAAAACTGTTTTTT.

The chain recombines TRBV7-9 with TRBJ2-1; 8 bases align to TRBD1. CDR1 is SEHNR, CDR2 FQNEAQ, per germline (reference sequence). J was trimmed by 1 base and V by 7 bases; bases with no gene match: 6. The CDR3 sequence is 15 residues long. Here the CDR3 DNA reads TGTGCCAGCACCCGACAGGGGTCTTCCTACAATGAGCAGTTCTTC. This sequence encodes CASTRQGSSYNEQFF.

This chain joins TRBV11-2 and TRBJ2-5; D is ambiguous. Trimming shortened V by 3 bases and J by 2 bases, and 7 bases separated the two germline ends. Per germline, CDR1 SGHAT and CDR2 FQNNGV. CDR3 length: 13 amino acids. CDR3 loop: CASSFHRQETQYF. Written as DNA, the CDR3 is TGTGCCAGCAGCTTTCACAGACAAGAGACCCAGTACTTC.

This chain links TRBV10-1 with TRBJ1-5; the D is unclear. The CDR3 has 13 amino acids. The V gene's germline CDR1 is WNHNN and CDR2 SYGVQD (reference sequence). V lost 11 bases to trimming and J lost 2 bases, with 13 bases between them. CDR3 sequence reads: CARACRGNQPQHF. CDR3 bases: TGCGCCCGCGCATGTAGGGGCAATCAGCCCCAGCATTTT.

The chain is built from TRBV20-1 and TRBJ2-1; the D is unclear. The CDR3 has 11 amino acids. V lost 7 bases to trimming and J lost 6 bases, with 10 bases between them. CDR1 is DFQATT and CDR2 is SNEGSKA in the germline V gene (reference sequence). This CDR3 is CSVATPNEQFF. CDR3 nucleotide sequence: TGCAGTGTCGCGACCCCCAATGAGCAGTTCTTC.

This clone turned up a few times. The chain joins TRBV6-5 to TRBJ1-1, with D uncertain. CDR1 and CDR2 (germline): MNHEY, SVGAGI. The CDR3 length is 13 residues. Deletions cut 5 bases from V and 5 bases from J, with 12 bases between. The CDR3: CASSPLGRTEAFF. CDR3 DNA: TGTGCCAGCAGTCCTCTCGGGCGGACTGAAGCTTTCTTT.

V is TRBV7-2 and J is TRBJ1-5; possible D gene TRBD1, 5 bases. From germline, CDR1 is SGHTA and CDR2 FQGNSA. The length of the CDR3 is 14 residues. V dropped 3 bases and J dropped 9 bases, with 15 bases sitting between them. The CDR3 nucleotides are TGTGCCAGCAGCTTGGCGGGGCCCTCGCCGCCCCAGCATTTT. It codes for CASSLAGPSPPQHF.

The genes are TRBV27 and TRBJ2-5, with 8 bases that match TRBD1. The trim removed 1 base at V and 5 bases at J, leaving 6 bases unmatched. The CDR3 runs to 15 residues. Germline V lookup: CDR1 MNHEY, CDR2 SMNVEV (reference sequence). CDR3 in amino acids: CASSLWTGKVETQYF. DNA of the CDR3: TGTGCCAGCAGTTTATGGACAGGGAAAGTGGAGACCCAGTACTTC.